There are a few counts of the clone carrying this TCR beta chain. Quantitative 5'-RACE with molecular barcodes was used to make the TCR beta libraries. TCRdb re-called the 5' RACE reads through MiXCR, storing one row per CDR3 protein. The sample has approximately 340,000 distinct CDR3 sequences; roughly 14% are singletons. This sample is drawn from a study of CD8 T cells in ankylosing spondylitis. Germline CDR1 and CDR2: SGHVS and FNYEAQ. The CDR3 runs 16 residues. Trimming cost V 1 base and J 0 bases, with 12 bases left between them. The clonotype was recovered from a male donor with ankylosing spondylitis or in good health (not recorded which). The source material was blood, either unsorted or a sorted T cell fraction (not recorded which). This sequence joins TRBV7-6 and TRBJ1-1, with D maybe TRBD1 (5 bases). CDR3 sequence: CASSLDGASMNTEAFF. The CDR3 nucleotides are TGTGCCAGCAGCTTAGATGGGGCAAGCATGAACACTGAAGCTTTCTTT.